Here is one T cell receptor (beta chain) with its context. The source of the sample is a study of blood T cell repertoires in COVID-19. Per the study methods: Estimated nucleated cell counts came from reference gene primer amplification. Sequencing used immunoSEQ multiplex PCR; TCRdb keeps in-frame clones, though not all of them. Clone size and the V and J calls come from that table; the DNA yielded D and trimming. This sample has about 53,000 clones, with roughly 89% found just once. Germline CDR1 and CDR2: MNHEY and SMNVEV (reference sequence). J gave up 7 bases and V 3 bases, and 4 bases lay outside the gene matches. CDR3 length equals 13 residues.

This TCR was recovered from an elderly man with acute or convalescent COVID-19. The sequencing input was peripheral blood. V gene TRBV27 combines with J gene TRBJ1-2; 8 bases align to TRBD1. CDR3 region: CASSFQGAGGYTF. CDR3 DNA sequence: TGTGCCAGCAGTTTTCAGGGGGCGGGTGGCTACACCTTC.